The sequence of this TCR beta chain was determined in a study of cytomegalovirus exposure and HLA in healthy donors. Study conclusions and caveats: While the bulk of TCR sequences proved rare, some public TCRs turned up in many donors. According to the study, approximately 150 TCR beta chains were cytomegalovirus-associated. In vitro data verified a few CMV-associated chains as specific for CMV antigens. TCR clusters originating in the first cohort tended to co-occur in the approximately 120 validation repertoires, according to a later analysis.

CDR1 and CDR2 (germline): ENHRY, SYGVKD. The CDR3 has 18 residues. V lost 2 bases and J lost 0, with 16 bases in between. Comment on this clone: What it recognizes is unknown.

Sequenced by immunoSEQ multiplex PCR; TCRdb stores in-frame clones only, minus some. This table has approximately 150,000 clones, under 95% appearing once. The genes are TRBV10-3 and TRBJ2-2, with TRBD2 as a possible D gene (5 bases). This sequence was found in a woman aged 18-29 years in good health and CMV-seropositive. The sequenced sample consisted of PBMCs. For the CDR3, the DNA is TGTGCCATCAGTGAGACTCTTGCGGGTAGCCCGAACACCGGGGAGCTGTTTTTT. It is translated as CAISETLAGSPNTGELFF.